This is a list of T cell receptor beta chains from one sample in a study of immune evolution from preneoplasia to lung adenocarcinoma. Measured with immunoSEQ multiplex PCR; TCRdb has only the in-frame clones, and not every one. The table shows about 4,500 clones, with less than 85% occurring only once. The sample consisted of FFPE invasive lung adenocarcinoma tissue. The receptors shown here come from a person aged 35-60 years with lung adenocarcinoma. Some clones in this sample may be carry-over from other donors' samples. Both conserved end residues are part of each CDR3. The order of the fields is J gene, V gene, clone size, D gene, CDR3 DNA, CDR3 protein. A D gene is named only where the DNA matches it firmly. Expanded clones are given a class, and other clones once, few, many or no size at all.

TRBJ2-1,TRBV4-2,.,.,TGTATGGGAGGAGGGAGCGGTGAGCAGTTCTTC,CMGGGSGEQFF
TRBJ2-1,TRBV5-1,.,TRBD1,TGCGCCAGCAGCTTGGGACAGGGCAGCAATGAGCAGTTCTTC,CASSLGQGSNEQFF
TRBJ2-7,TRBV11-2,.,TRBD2,TGTGCCAGCAGGCCTGGCGGGAGGGCCTACGAGCAGTACTTC,CASRPGGRAYEQYF
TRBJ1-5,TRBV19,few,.,TGTGCCAGTAGTAACACTTACAGGGATCAGCCCCAGCATTTT,CASSNTYRDQPQHF
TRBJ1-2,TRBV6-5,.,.,TGTGCCAGCAGTTCCGAGACGTGGGGTAATGGCTACACCTTC,CASSSETWGNGYTF
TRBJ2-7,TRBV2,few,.,TGTGCCAGCACCTCTACTTGGCGGCAGTACTTC,CASTSTWRQYF
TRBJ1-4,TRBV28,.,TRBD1,TGTGCCAGCAGTGCACCCGGGACAGGGGACGAAAAACTGTTTTTT,CASSAPGTGDEKLFF
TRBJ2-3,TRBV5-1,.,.,TGCGCCAGCAGGTCTCCACCCACAGATACGCAGTATTTT,CASRSPPTDTQYF
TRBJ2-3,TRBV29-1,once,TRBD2,TGCAGCGTCCCGACTAGCTCCCCCACAGATACGCAGTATTTT,CSVPTSSPTDTQYF
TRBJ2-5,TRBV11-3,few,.,TGTGCCAGCAGCCCGCGGGAGACCCAGTACTTC,CASSPRETQYF
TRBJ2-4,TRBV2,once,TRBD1,TGTGCCAGCATGTATAGCCGGACAGGGGGCAAAAACATTCAGTACTTC,CASMYSRTGGKNIQYF
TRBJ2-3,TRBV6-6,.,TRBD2,TGTGCCAGCAGTCGACTAGCGGGAGGGTTAGATACGCAGTATTTT,CASSRLAGGLDTQYF
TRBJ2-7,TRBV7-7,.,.,TGTGCTAGCAGCTATGGCGGACCCATTGACGAGCAGTACTTC,CASSYGGPIDEQYF
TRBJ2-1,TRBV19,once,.,TGTGCCAGTAGTATAGTCTCCCACAATGAGCAGTTCTTC,CASSIVSHNEQFF
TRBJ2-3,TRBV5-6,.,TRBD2,TGTGCCAGCAGCTTGGATCCTAGCGGGATCTTGGATACGCAGTATTTT,CASSLDPSGILDTQYF
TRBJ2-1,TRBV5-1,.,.,TGCGCCAGCAGCCCGACAGGCAGTCGGGGTAATGAGCAGTTCTTC,CASSPTGSRGNEQFF
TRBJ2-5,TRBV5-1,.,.,TGCGCCAGCAGCTTGGATTTTGCGGGAAGGGGAGAGACCCAGTACTTC,CASSLDFAGRGETQYF
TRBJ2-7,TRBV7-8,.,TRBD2,TGTGCCAGCAGCTTAGGACTAGCGGTCGAGCAGTACTTC,CASSLGLAVEQYF
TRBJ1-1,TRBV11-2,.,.,TGTGCCAGCAGCTTATTCCAGAACACTGAAGCTTTCTTT,CASSLFQNTEAFF
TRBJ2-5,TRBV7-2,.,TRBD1,TGTGCCAGCAGCTTATGGACAGGGTTGCAAGAGACCCAGTACTTC,CASSLWTGLQETQYF
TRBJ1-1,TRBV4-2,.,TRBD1,TGTGCCAGCAGCCAAGCCAGGGGGATTTTGAACACTGAAGCTTTCTTT,CASSQARGILNTEAFF
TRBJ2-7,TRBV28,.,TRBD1,TGTGCCAGCAGGACAGGGGGACCCTCCTACGAGCAGTACTTC,CASRTGGPSYEQYF
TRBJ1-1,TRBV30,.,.,TGTGCCTGGAGTGGGGACGGCACTGAAGCTTTCTTT,CAWSGDGTEAFF
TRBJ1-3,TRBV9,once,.,TGTGCCAGCAGCGTAGTAGGTGCGGCAGGAAACACCATATATTTT,CASSVVGAAGNTIYF
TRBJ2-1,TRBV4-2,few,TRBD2,TGTGCCAGCAGCCAACCCGCGGGAGGGAACAATGAGCAGTTCTTC,CASSQPAGGNNEQFF
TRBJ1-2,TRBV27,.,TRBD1,TGTGCCAGCAGTTTCTACCCGGGACAGGGGACCGGCTACACCTTC,CASSFYPGQGTGYTF
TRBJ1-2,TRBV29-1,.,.,TGCAGCGTTGCCCGGACTGGGCCTAACTATGGCTACACCTTC,CSVARTGPNYGYTF
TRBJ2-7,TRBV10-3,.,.,TGTGCCATCAGTGAGTTCGAGCAGGGTGTCTACGAGCAGTACTTC,CAISEFEQGVYEQYF
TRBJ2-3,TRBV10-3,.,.,TGTGCCATCAGGATGACTAGCACAGATACGCAGTATTTT,CAIRMTSTDTQYF
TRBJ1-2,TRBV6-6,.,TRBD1,TGTGCCAGCACCCCCCGACAGGGAAACTATGGCTACACCTTC,CASTPRQGNYGYTF
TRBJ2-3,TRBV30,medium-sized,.,TGTGCCTGGAGTAAGGGAACGGCTAGCACAGATACGCAGTATTTT,CAWSKGTASTDTQYF
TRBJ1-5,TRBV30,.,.,TGTGCCTGGAGATCAGAGGCTAGCAATCAGCCCCAGCATTTT,CAWRSEASNQPQHF
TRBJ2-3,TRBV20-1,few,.,TGCAGTGCGCCGCATCCAGATACGCAGTATTTT,CSAPHPDTQYF
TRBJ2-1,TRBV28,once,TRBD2,TGTGCCAGCACCCGGAGTAGCGGGAGGGTAAATGAGCAGTTCTTC,CASTRSSGRVNEQFF
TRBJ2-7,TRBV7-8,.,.,TGTGCCAGCAGCCCAGTTTTGGGGGGCCGTTCCTACGAGCAGTACTTC,CASSPVLGGRSYEQYF
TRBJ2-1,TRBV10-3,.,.,TGTGCCATCAGCCCTCGGATCTACAATGAGCAGTTCTTC,CAISPRIYNEQFF
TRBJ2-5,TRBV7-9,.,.,TGTGCCAGCAGCGCACTAGGGCCGGGGGTCGGGACCCAGTACTTC,CASSALGPGVGTQYF
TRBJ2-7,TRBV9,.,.,TGTGCCAGCAGCGTAGGGGGAGTCCCCTACGAGCAGTACTTC,CASSVGGVPYEQYF
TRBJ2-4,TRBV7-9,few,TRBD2,TGTGCCAGCAGCTCCGGGGGGGTTAAAAACATTCAGTACTTC,CASSSGGVKNIQYF
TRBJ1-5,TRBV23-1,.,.,TGCGCCAGCAGTCAATTTCGGGGCAGGGAGGACAATCAGCCCCAGCATTTT,CASSQFRGREDNQPQHF
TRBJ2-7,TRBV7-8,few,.,TGTGCCAGCAGCCTAAGGGGAAAAGAGCAGTACTTC,CASSLRGKEQYF
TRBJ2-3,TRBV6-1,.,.,TGTGCCAGCAGTGAAGTCACAGGGTTTGGCACAGATACGCAGTATTTT,CASSEVTGFGTDTQYF
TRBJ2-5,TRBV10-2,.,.,TGCGCCAGCAGTGATCGTGTAGGAGAGACCCAGTACTTC,CASSDRVGETQYF
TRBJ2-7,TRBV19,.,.,TGTGCCAGTAGTACCTCAAAAGAGGCGGTTGAGCAGTACTTC,CASSTSKEAVEQYF
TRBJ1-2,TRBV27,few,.,TGTGCCAGCAGTTTATCTGACAGGTCCGGCGATGGCTACACCTTC,CASSLSDRSGDGYTF
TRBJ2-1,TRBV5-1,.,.,TGCGCCAGCAGCCTGGACACAGGGAACCCCTACAATGAGCAGTTCTTC,CASSLDTGNPYNEQFF